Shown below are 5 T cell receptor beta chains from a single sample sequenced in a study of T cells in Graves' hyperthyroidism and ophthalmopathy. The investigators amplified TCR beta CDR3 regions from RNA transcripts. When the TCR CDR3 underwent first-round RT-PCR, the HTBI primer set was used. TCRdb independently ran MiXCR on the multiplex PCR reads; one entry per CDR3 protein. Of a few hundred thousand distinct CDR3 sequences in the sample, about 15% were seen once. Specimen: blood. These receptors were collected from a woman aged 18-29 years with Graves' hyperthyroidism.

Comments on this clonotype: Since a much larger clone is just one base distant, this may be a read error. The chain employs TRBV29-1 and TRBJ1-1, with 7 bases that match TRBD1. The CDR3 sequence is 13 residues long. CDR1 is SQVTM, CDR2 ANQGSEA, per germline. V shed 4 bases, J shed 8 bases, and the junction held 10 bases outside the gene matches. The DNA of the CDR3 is TGCAGCGTTGCGGCTTCGGGGACAGCAGAAGCTTTCTTT. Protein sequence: CSVAASGTAEAFF.

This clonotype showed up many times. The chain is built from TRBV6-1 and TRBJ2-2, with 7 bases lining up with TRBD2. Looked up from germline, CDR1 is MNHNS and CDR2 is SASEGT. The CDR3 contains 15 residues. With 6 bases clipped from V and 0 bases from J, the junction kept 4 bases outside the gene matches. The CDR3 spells CASRWLAANTGELFF. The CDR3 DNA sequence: TGTGCCAGCAGATGGCTAGCGGCGAACACCGGGGAGCTGTTTTTT.

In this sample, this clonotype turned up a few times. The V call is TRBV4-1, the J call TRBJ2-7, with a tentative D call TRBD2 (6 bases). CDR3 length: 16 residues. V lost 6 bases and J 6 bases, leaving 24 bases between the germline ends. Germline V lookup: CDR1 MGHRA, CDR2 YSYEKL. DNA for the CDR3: TGCGCCAGCAGTCTTCGCTGGGGGGAGCCCCCCACCGAGCAGTACTTC. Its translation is CASSLRWGEPPTEQYF.

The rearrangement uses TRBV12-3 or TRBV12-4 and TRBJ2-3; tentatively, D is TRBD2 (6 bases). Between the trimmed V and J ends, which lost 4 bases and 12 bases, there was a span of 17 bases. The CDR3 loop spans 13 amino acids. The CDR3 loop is CASSYSGVGYQYF. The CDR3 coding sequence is TGTGCCAGCAGTTACTCGGGGGTCGGCTACCAGTATTTT.

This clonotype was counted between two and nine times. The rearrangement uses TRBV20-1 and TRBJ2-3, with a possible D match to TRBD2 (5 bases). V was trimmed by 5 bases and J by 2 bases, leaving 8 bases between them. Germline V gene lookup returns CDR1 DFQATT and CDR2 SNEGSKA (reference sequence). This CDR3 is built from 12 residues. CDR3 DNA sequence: TGCAGTGCTCCTAGCCTCACAGATACGCAGTATTTT. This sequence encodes CSAPSLTDTQYF.